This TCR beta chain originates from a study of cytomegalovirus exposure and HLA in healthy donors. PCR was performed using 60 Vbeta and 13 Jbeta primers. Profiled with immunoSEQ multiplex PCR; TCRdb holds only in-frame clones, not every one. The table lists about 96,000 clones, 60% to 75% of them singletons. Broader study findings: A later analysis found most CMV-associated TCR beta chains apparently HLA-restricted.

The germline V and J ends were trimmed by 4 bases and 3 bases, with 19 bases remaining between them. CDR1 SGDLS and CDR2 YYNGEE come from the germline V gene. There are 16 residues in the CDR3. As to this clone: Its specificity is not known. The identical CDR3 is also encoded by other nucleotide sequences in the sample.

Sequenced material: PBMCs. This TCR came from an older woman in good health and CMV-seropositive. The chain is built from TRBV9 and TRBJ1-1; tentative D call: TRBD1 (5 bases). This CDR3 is CASSTRPTGGDTEAFF. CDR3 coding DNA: TGTGCCAGCAGCACCCGTCCTACAGGCGGGGACACTGAAGCTTTCTTT.